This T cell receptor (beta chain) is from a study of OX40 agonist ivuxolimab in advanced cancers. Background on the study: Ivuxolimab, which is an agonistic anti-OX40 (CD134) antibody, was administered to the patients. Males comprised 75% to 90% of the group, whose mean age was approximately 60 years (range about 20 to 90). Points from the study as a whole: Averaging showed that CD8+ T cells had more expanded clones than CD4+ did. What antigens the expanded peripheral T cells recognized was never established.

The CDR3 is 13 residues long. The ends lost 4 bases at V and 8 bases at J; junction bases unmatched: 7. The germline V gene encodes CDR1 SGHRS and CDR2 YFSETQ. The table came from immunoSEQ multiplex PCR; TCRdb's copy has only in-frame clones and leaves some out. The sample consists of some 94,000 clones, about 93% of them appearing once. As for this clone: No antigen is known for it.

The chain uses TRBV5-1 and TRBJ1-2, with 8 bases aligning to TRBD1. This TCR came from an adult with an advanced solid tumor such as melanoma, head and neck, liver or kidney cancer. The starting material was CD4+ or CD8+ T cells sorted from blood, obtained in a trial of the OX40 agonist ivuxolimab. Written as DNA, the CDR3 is TGCGCCAGCAGCACGGACAGGGCGAAAGGCTACACCTTC. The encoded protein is CASSTDRAKGYTF.